This TCR beta chain was captured in a study of cytomegalovirus exposure and HLA in healthy donors. Trimming shortened V by 4 bases and J by 0 bases, and 21 bases separated the two germline ends. The CDR3 extends over 18 amino acids. From germline, CDR1 is SGHDN and CDR2 FVKESK. About this clone: Antigen unknown.

The study ran its PCR with 60 Vbeta and 13 Jbeta primers. Assay: immunoSEQ multiplex PCR; the TCRdb copy retains only in-frame clones and omits some. The table lists around 180,000 clones, about 80% of them singletons. Study-wide points: It emerged from a later analysis that several of the most significant clusters appeared to be linked to common viral pathogens.

These donors counted as nominally healthy when sampled, but unrecorded immune exposures were likely. This receptor was obtained from a woman aged 40-49 years in good health and CMV-seronegative. The sequencing sample was made of PBMCs. V gene TRBV14 combines with J gene TRBJ1-1, with a possible D match to TRBD1 (6 bases). The CDR3 nucleotides read TGTGCCAGCAGCCCCTACCAGGGGCCGACTTGGGTGAACACTGAAGCTTTCTTT. It specifies CASSPYQGPTWVNTEAFF.